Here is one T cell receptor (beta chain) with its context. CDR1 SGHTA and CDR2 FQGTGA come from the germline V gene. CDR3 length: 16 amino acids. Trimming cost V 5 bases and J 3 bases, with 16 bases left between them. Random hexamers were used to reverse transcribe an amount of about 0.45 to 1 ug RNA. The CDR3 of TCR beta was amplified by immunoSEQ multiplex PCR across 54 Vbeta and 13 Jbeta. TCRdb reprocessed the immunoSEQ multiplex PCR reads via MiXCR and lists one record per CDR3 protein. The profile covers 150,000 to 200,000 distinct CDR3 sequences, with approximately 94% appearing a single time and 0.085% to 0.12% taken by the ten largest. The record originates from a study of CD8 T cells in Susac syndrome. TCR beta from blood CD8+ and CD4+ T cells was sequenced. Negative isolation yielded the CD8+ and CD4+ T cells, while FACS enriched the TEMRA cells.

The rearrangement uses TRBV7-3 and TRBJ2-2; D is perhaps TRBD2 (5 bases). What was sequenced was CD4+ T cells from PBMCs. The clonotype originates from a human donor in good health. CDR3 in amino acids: CASSAPGSGHTGELFF. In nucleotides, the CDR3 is TGTGCCAGCAGCGCTCCCGGCAGCGGCCACACCGGGGAGCTGTTTTTT.